Sequencing of this T cell receptor beta chain was carried out in a study of post-analysis software for immune sequencing data. Study outcomes and limitations: Same-batch samples co-clustered strongly by F measure. Higher frequency in patients than in controls was seen for about 5 TRBV segments, with TRBV5-6, TRBV5-1 and TRBV20-1 among them.

Trimming removed 3 bases from V and 3 bases from J; junction bases left unmatched: 5. CDR1 and CDR2 from the germline V gene are SGHAT and FQNNGV. The CDR3 extends over 14 amino acids. This clonotype has ten or more counts. Its antigen is unknown. The library was made from cDNA and included unique molecular identifiers. TCRdb ran MiXCR on the PCR reads and lists one entry per CDR3 protein. The data hold fewer than 850,000 distinct CDR3 sequences, with roughly 27% observed a single time. The specimen was blood. The sequence was collected from a girl under 18 with multiple sclerosis. The V call is TRBV11-2, the J call TRBJ2-7, with 7 bases fitting TRBD2. The CDR3 region is CASSLGAGSYEQYF. In DNA form, the CDR3 reads TGTGCCAGCAGCTTGGGAGCGGGGAGCTACGAGCAGTACTTC.